Listed below are T cell receptor beta chains from one sample, sequenced in a study of shared clonotypes between healthy human individuals. Assay: immunoSEQ multiplex PCR; the TCRdb copy retains only in-frame clones and omits some. The profile covers hundreds of thousands of clones, with 90% to 95% appearing a single time and approximately 24% taken by the ten largest. The source material was naive CD8+ T cells sorted from blood. The receptors were sampled from a man aged 25 to 40 in good health. CDR3s include the opening cysteine and the closing phenylalanine or tryptophan.

TRBJ2-7 TRBV27 CASAINSLSEQYF
TRBJ2-5 TRBV15 CATSVTGSQETQYF
TRBJ2-5 TRBV19 CASSISVRETQYF
TRBJ1-1 TRBV4-1 CASSQGMGEAFF
TRBJ2-3 TRBV7-6 CASSLLGTDTQYF
TRBJ2-7 TRBV4-1 CASSQVSEQPYSYEQYF
TRBJ2-5 TRBV14 CASSQAAGVETQYF
TRBJ2-3 TRBV9 CASSAQRGKPTDTQYF
TRBJ2-7 TRBV7-9 CASSGEAYEQYF
TRBJ1-5 TRBV10-3 CAISDEGARQPQHF
TRBJ2-1 TRBV6-6 CASSFVDEQFF
TRBJ1-2 TRBV9 CASSDRGGLGYTF
TRBJ2-3 TRBV5-5 CASSLPDTTDTQYF
TRBJ2-7 TRBV10-3 CAISDPPANSYEQYF
TRBJ2-1 TRBV7-9 CASSPGRISYNEQFF
TRBJ2-1 TRBV27 CASSLDSNYNEQFF
TRBJ2-3 TRBV5-8 CASSPGLAGTDTQYF
TRBJ2-7 TRBV18 CASSPPAGVGEQYF
TRBJ2-5 TRBV7-9 CASSFGVRETQYF
TRBJ1-5 TRBV28 CASSHDSEYSNQPQHF
TRBJ2-1 TRBV28 CASSLVSPTGSYNEQFF
TRBJ2-7 TRBV7-9 CASSLLLDSYEQYF
TRBJ2-7 TRBV28 CASSLPGTGREGYF
TRBJ2-2 TRBV27 CASSLGQGNTGELFF
TRBJ2-7 TRBV10-2 CASRAEGEQYF
TRBJ1-1 TRBV30 CAWSVGGNTEAFF
TRBJ2-1 TRBV7-9 CASSPLAGEVLDEQFF
TRBJ2-6 TRBV5-1 CASSFYPSVGQDSGANVLTF
TRBJ2-7 TRBV2 CASAIPGDTRKRGYEQYF
TRBJ2-1 TRBV18 CASSPRDSSYNEQFF
TRBJ2-1 TRBV6-6 CASSYAGGSTYNEQFF
TRBJ2-1 TRBV9 CASSVGHTNEQFF
TRBJ1-2 TRBV7-8 CASSENRRTGATNYGYTF
TRBJ2-3 TRBV29-1 CSSDGGRTDTQYF
TRBJ2-7 TRBV11-2 CASSLDLGGRAYEQYF
TRBJ1-5 TRBV19 CASSLSGTGNQPQHF
TRBJ1-1 TRBV5-6 CASSSGRLNTEAFF
TRBJ1-1 TRBV7-6 CASSPTPGYEAFF
TRBJ2-1 TRBV29-1 CSVVWRERSSTYNEQFF
TRBJ1-2 TRBV19 CASRTGPYGYTF
TRBJ2-3 TRBV7-6 CASSPPIGMDTQYF
TRBJ1-1 TRBV2 CASVQGGPPEAFF
TRBJ1-5 TRBV7-9 CASSLGWEPQHF
TRBJ2-6 TRBV5-4 CASSFGVAAGANVLTF
TRBJ2-3 TRBV23-1 CASSQSKLGQGTDTQYF
TRBJ2-3 TRBV5-8 CASSYGTSGTDTQYF
TRBJ2-1 TRBV19 CASRVILAGVRYNEQFF